This T cell receptor (beta chain) stems from a study of blood T cell repertoires in COVID-19. Study-wide context: There were acute and convalescent COVID-19 samples, and they came from the United States, Italy and Spain. In each case, the material was cDNA or gDNA derived from T cells, B-cell-depleted T cells, or PBMCs.

In the study's own analysis: Amplified reference gene primers provided the basis for estimating nucleated cell counts. Assay: immunoSEQ multiplex PCR; the TCRdb copy retains only in-frame clones and omits some. The V and J calls and clone size were taken over from that table, and D and trimming were inferred from the DNA. The repertoire holds some 260,000 clones, with approximately 90% as singletons. The V and J ends lost 7 bases and 6 bases respectively, with 13 bases between them. The CDR3 contains 11 residues. The germline V gene encodes CDR1 DFQATT and CDR2 SNEGSKA (reference sequence). Donors were grouped by their self-reported clinical history.

Sequenced material: PBMCs or T cells enriched from blood (not recorded which). The source of this sequence is a woman aged 25-40 years with acute COVID-19. The chain combines TRBV20-1 with TRBJ2-7; maybe TRBD2 (6 bases). CDR3 amino acids: CSVVAAGEQYF. For the CDR3, the DNA is TGCAGTGTGGTAGCGGCTGGCGAGCAGTACTTC.